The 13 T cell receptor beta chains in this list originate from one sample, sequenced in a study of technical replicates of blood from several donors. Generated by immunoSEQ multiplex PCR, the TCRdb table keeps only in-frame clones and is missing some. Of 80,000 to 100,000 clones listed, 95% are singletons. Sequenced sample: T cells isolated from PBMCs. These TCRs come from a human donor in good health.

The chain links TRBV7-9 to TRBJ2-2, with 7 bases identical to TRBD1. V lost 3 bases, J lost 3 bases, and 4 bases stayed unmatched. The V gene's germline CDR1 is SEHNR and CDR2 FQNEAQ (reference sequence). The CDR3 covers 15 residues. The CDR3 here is CASSFRQGDTGELFF. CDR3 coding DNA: TGTGCCAGCAGCTTTCGACAGGGCGACACCGGGGAGCTGTTTTTT.

CDR3 sequence (DNA): TGTGCCAGCAGCTCTCCGGGACTAGCAGAAGAGACCCAGTACTTC. This sequence encodes CASSSPGLAEETQYF. This sequence joins TRBV5-4 and TRBJ2-5, with 9 bases aligning to TRBD2. Losses at the gene ends were 3 bases for V and 3 bases for J; bases not matched to a gene: 6. The CDR3 runs to 15 residues. Germline CDR1 SGHNT, CDR2 YYREEE (reference sequence).

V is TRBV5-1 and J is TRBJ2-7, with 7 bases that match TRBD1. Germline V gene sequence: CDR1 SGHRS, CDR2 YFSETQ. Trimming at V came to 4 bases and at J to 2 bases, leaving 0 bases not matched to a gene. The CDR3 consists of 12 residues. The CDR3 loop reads CASSDRAYEQYF. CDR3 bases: TGCGCCAGCAGCGACAGGGCCTACGAGCAGTACTTC. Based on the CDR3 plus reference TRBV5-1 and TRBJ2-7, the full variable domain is KAGVTQTPRYLIKTRGQQVTLSCSPISGHRSVSWYQQTPGQGLQFLFEYFSETQRNKGNFPGRFSGRQFSNSRSEMNVSTLELGDSALYLCASSDRAYEQYFGPGTRLTVT.

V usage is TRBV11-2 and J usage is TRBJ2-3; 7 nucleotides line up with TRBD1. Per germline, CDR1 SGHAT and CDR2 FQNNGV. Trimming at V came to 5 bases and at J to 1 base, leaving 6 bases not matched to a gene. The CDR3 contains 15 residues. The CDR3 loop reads CASSPGTVGTDTQYF. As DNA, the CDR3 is TGTGCCAGCAGCCCGGGGACAGTTGGCACAGATACGCAGTATTTT.

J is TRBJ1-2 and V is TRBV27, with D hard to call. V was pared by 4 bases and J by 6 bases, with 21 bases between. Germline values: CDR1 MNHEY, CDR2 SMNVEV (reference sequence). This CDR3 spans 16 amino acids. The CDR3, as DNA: TGTGCCAGCAGTTATCAGTTCACTCTAGTACCCAATGGCTACACCTTC. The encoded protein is CASSYQFTLVPNGYTF.

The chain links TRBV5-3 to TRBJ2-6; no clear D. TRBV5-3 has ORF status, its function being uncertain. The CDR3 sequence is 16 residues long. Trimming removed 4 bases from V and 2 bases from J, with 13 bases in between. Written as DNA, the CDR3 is TGTGCCAGAAGCGGCGGAGCCCTCACTGGGGCCAACGTCCTGACTTTC. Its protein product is CARSGGALTGANVLTF.

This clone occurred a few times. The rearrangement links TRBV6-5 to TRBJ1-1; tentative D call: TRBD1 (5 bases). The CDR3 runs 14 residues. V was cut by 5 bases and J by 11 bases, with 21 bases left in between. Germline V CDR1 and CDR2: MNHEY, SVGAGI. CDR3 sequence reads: CASSDQGLPWWAFF. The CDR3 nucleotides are TGTGCCAGCAGTGACCAGGGATTGCCGTGGTGGGCTTTCTTT.

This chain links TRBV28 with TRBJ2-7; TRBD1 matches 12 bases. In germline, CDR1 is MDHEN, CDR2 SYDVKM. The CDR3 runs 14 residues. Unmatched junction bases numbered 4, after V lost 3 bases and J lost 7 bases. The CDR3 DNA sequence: TGTGCCAGCAGTTTTTGGGACAGGGGGCAAGAGCAGTACTTC. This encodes CASSFWDRGQEQYF.

The CDR3 sequence is CASSFFYGATEAFF. In nucleotides, the CDR3 is TGTGCCAGCAGTTTCTTTTATGGGGCAACTGAAGCTTTCTTT. This sequence joins TRBV27 and TRBJ1-1, with D tentatively TRBD1 (5 bases). The V end lost 3 bases, the J end lost 5 bases, and 13 bases lay between the germline ends. This CDR3 contains 14 residues. CDR1 is MNHEY and CDR2 is SMNVEV in the germline V gene (reference sequence).

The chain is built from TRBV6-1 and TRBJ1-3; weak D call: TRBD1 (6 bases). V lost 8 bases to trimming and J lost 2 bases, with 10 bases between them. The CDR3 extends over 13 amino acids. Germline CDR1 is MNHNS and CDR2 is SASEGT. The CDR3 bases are TGTGCCAGCTCCGGACAGCCTGGAAACACCATATATTTT. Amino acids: CASSGQPGNTIYF.

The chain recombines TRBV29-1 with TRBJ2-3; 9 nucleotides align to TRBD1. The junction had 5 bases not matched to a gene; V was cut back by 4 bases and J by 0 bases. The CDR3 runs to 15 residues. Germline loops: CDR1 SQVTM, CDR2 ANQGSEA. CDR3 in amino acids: CSVVGTGTSTDTQYF. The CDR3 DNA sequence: TGCAGCGTTGTCGGGACAGGGACGAGCACAGATACGCAGTATTTT.

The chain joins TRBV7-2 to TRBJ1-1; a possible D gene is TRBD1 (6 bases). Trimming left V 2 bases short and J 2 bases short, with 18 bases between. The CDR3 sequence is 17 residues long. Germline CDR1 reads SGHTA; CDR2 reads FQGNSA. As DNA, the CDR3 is TGTGCCAGCAGCTTATTCGTCCAGACAGGAATAAACACTGAAGCTTTCTTT. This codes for CASSLFVQTGINTEAFF.

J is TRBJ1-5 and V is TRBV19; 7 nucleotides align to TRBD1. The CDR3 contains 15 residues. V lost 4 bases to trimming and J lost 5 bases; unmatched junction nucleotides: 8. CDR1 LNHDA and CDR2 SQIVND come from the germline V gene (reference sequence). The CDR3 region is CASSTGQLNYQPQHF. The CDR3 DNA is TGTGCCAGTAGTACGGGACAGCTTAATTATCAGCCCCAGCATTTT.